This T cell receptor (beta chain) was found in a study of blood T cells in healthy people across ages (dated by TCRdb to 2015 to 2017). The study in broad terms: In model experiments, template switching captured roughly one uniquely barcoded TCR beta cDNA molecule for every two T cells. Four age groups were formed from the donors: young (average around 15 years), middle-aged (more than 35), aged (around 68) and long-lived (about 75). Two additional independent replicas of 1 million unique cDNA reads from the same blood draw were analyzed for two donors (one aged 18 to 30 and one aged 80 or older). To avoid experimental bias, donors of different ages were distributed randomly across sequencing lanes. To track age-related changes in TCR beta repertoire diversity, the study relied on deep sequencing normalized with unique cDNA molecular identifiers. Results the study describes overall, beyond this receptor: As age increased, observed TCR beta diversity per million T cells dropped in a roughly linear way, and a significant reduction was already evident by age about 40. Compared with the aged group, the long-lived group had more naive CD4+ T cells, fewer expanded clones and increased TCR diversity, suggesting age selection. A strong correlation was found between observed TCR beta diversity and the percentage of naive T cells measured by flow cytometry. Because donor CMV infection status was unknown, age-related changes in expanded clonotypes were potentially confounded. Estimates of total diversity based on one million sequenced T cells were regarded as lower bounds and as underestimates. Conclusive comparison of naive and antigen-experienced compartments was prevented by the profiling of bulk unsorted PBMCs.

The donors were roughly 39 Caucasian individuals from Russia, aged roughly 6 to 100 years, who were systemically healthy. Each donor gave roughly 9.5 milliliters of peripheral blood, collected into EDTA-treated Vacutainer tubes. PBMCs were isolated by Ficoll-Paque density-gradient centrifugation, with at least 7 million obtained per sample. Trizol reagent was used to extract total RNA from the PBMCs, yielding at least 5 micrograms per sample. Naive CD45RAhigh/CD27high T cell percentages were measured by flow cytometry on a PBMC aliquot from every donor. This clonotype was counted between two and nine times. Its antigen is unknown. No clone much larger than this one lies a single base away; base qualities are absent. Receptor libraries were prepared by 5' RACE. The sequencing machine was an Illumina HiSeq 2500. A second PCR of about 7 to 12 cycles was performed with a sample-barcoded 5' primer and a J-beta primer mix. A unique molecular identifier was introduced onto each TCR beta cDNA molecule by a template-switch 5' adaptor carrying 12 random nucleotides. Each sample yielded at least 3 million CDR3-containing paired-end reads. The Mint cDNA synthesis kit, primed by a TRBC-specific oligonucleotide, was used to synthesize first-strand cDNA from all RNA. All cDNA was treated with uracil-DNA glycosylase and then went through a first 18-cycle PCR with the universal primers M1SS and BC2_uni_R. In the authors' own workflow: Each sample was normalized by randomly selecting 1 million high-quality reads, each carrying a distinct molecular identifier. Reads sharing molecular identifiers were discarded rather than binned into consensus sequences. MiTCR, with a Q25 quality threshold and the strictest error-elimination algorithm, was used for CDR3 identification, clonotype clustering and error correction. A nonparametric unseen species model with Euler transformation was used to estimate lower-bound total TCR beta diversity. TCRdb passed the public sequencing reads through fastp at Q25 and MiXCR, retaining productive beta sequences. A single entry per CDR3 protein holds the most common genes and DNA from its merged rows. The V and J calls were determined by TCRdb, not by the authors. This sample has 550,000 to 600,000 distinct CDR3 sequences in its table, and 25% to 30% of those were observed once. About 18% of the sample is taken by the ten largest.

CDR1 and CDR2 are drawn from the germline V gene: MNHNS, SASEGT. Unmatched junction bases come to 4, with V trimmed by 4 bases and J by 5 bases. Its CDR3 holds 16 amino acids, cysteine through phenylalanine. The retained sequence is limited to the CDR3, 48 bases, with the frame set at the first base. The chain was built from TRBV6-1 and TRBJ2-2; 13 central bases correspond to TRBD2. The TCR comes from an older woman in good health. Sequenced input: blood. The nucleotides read TGTGCCAGCAGTGGCCGGACTAGCGGGGGTACCGGGGAGCTGTTTTTT. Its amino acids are CASSGRTSGGTGELFF.